The 29 T cell receptor beta chains below all came from one sample that was sequenced in a study of post-analysis software for immune sequencing data. Study results and limitations: Patients used five TRBV segments, including TRBV5-6, TRBV5-1 and TRBV20-1, more often than controls.

cDNA libraries for TCR beta contained unique molecular identifiers. TCRdb independently ran MiXCR on the PCR reads; one entry per CDR3 protein. The data hold roughly 800,000 distinct CDR3 sequences, with roughly 46% observed a single time. No cognate antigen is known for these TCRs. Sequenced: blood. These receptors all stem from a girl under 18 with multiple sclerosis.

This chain connects TRBV7-9 to TRBJ2-5; the D call may be TRBD1 or TRBD2 (6 bases each). CDR3 length equals 15 residues. Germline V gene lookup returns CDR1 SEHNR and CDR2 FQNEAQ (reference sequence). V was trimmed by 5 bases and J by 1 base, leaving 14 bases between them. This chain's CDR3 is CASSREPGAQETQYF. The CDR3 DNA sequence: TGTGCCAGCAGCCGGGAGCCAGGGGCCCAAGAGACCCAGTACTTC.

The gene calls are TRBV28 and TRBJ2-7, with D unclear. Trimming took off 8 bases at V and 7 bases at J, with 9 bases between the two ends. Germline values: CDR1 MDHEN, CDR2 SYDVKM. The CDR3 has 10 amino acids. In nucleotides, the CDR3 is TGTGCCAGCTCCAACTGGGAGCAGTACTTC. Protein: CASSNWEQYF.

The rearrangement uses TRBV15 and TRBJ2-7; 13 bases map to TRBD2. V was clipped by 3 bases and J by 2 bases; unmatched bases: 4. This CDR3 contains 16 residues. Germline-derived CDR1 and CDR2 are LNHNV and YYDKDF (reference sequence). The CDR3 DNA reads as TGTGCCACCAGCAGGCCAGGGACTAGCGGGGCCTACGAGCAGTACTTC. Amino acid sequence: CATSRPGTSGAYEQYF.

V and J are TRBV12-3 or TRBV12-4 and TRBJ2-7; 8 positions match TRBD1. TRBJ2-5 explains the end of the DNA better; the J call may be wrong. The CDR3 runs 13 residues. The CDR3 nucleotides are TGTGCCAGTTCGGGACAGGTGAAAGAGACCCAGTACTTC. Residues: CASSGQVKETQYF.

The chain joins TRBV6-5 to TRBJ2-7; TRBD2 matches 9 bases. V lost 6 bases and J lost 4; bases outside the gene matches: 10. The length of the CDR3 is 15 residues. Germline V gene data show CDR1 as MNHEY and CDR2 as SVGAGI. The CDR3 is CASSRGTSPEYEQYF. DNA for the CDR3: TGTGCCAGCAGCCGAGGGACTAGCCCTGAATACGAGCAGTACTTC.

This clonotype was detected only a few times. The chain uses TRBV29-1 and TRBJ2-3; TRBD1 matches at 12 bases. V gave up 1 base and J gave up 6 bases; unmatched junction bases: 5. Germline assignment: CDR1 SQVTM and CDR2 ANQGSEA. The CDR3 covers 15 residues. The CDR3 protein is CSVEGGQGAMDTQYF. CDR3 sequence (DNA): TGCAGCGTTGAAGGGGGACAGGGGGCGATGGATACGCAGTATTTT.

V gene TRBV10-2 combines with J gene TRBJ2-7; maybe TRBD2 (7 bases). Trimming removed 2 bases from V and 2 bases from J, with 10 bases in between. Germline-derived CDR1 and CDR2 are WSHSY and SAAADI. CDR3 length: 14 residues. CDR3 residues: CASSEAGATYEQYF. CDR3 in DNA: TGCGCCAGCAGTGAGGCGGGGGCTACCTACGAGCAGTACTTC.

This chain joins TRBV20-1 and TRBJ2-3, with 11 bases matching TRBD2. V trimming: 5 bases; J trimming: 6 bases; junction bases outside the gene matches: 4. The CDR3 is 13 amino acids. From germline, CDR1 is DFQATT and CDR2 SNEGSKA (reference sequence). The CDR3 loop is CSADRLAGDTQYF. CDR3 nucleotides: TGCAGTGCTGATCGACTAGCGGGGGATACGCAGTATTTT.

V gene TRBV9 combines with J gene TRBJ2-1, with D perhaps TRBD1 or TRBD2 (5 bases each). The V end was cut by 2 bases, the J end by 3 bases, with 12 bases between. Germline loops: CDR1 SGDLS, CDR2 YYNGEE. The CDR3 runs 15 residues. The CDR3 nucleotides read TGTGCCAGCAGCGTCGAGGGGACCAACTACAATGAGCAGTTCTTC. It translates to CASSVEGTNYNEQFF. The entire variable domain, with the rest obtained from reference TRBV9 and TRBJ2-1, is as follows: DSGVTQTPKHLITATGQRVTLRCSPRSGDLSVYWYQQSLDQGLQFLIQYYNGEERAKGNILERFSAQQFPDLHSELNLSSLELGDSALYFCASSVEGTNYNEQFFGPGTRLTVL.

The rearrangement joins TRBV7-9 to TRBJ2-3, with D perhaps TRBD1 (6 bases). The germline CDR1 and CDR2 sequences are SEHNR and FQNEAQ (reference sequence). This CDR3 spans 14 amino acids. Deletions cut 5 bases from V and 10 bases from J, with 19 bases between. This CDR3 is CASSPRLPQGSQYF. The CDR3 coding sequence is TGTGCCAGCAGCCCTAGACTTCCCCAGGGGTCGCAGTATTTT.

The V and J genes are TRBV20-1 and TRBJ1-1; maybe TRBD1 (5 bases). CDR1 DFQATT and CDR2 SNEGSKA come from the germline V gene (reference sequence). V was trimmed by 3 bases and J by 2 bases, leaving 10 bases between them. The CDR3 runs to 13 residues. CDR3: CSASPGPNTEAFF. The CDR3 DNA reads TGCAGTGCTAGCCCGGGACCAAACACTGAAGCTTTCTTT.

The J gene is TRBJ1-1, the V gene TRBV20-1, with 8 bases fitting TRBD1. Trimming at V came to 2 bases and at J to 7 bases, leaving 6 bases not matched to a gene. The germline V gene encodes CDR1 DFQATT and CDR2 SNEGSKA (reference sequence). The CDR3 loop spans 13 amino acids. In nucleotides, the CDR3 is TGCAGTGCTAGATTTTTGGACAGGGATGAAGCTTTCTTT. Translation: CSARFLDRDEAFF.

The V and J genes are TRBV5-1 and TRBJ2-3; TRBD1 or TRBD2 may be the D gene (6 bases each). The V end was cut by 5 bases, the J end by 2 bases, with 15 bases between. Germline V gene sequence: CDR1 SGHRS, CDR2 YFSETQ. The CDR3 is 15 residues long. CDR3 nucleotides: TGCGCCAGCAGTTCCGGGGGCATATCCACAGATACGCAGTATTTT. It specifies CASSSGGISTDTQYF.

The rearrangement links TRBV5-1 to TRBJ2-7; no clear D. The J call is uncertain, as TRBJ2-5 better fits the DNA end. This CDR3 has 14 amino acids. Germline assignment: CDR1 SGHRS and CDR2 YFSETQ. The DNA of the CDR3 is TGCGCCAGCAGCTTGGCGACATCTAGGGAGACCCAGTACTTC. Translating gives CASSLATSRETQYF.

This sequence joins TRBV11-2 and TRBJ1-4, with TRBD1 matching over 7 bases. CDR3 size: 15 residues. Germline CDR1 and CDR2: SGHAT and FQNNGV. The V and J ends lost 2 bases and 4 bases, in that order; junction bases with no gene match: 4. The CDR3 bases are TGTGCCAGCAGCTTACTGGACAGGAATAATGAAAAACTGTTTTTT. This sequence encodes CASSLLDRNNEKLFF.

The table lists this clonotype with a few counts. The chain combines TRBV5-1 with TRBJ2-1; 10 nucleotides align to TRBD2. The junction had 6 bases not matched to a gene; V was cut back by 3 bases and J by 3 bases. Germline V gene sequence: CDR1 SGHRS, CDR2 YFSETQ. The CDR3 length is 16 residues. CDR3 DNA: TGCGCCAGCAGCTCAGGACTAGCGGACCGCTACAATGAGCAGTTCTTC. This translates into CASSSGLADRYNEQFF. Using reference TRBV5-1 and TRBJ2-1 for the parts outside the CDR3, the full variable domain is KAGVTQTPRYLIKTRGQQVTLSCSPISGHRSVSWYQQTPGQGLQFLFEYFSETQRNKGNFPGRFSGRQFSNSRSEMNVSTLELGDSALYLCASSSGLADRYNEQFFGPGTRLTVL.

This chain joins TRBV7-6 and TRBJ2-5; tentatively, D is TRBD2 (7 bases). The germline gives CDR1 SGHVS, CDR2 FNYEAQ. Trimming took 0 bases from V and 5 from J, leaving 16 bases between them. The CDR3 runs to 16 residues. In nucleotides, the CDR3 is TGTGCCAGCAGCTTAGCGGGGGCGGGAGCTAGCGAGACCCAGTACTTC. Protein: CASSLAGAGASETQYF.

There are a few counts of this clonotype. The chain is built from TRBV20-1 and TRBJ2-5; TRBD2 agrees at 8 bases. CDR3 length: 13 residues. Germline assignment: CDR1 DFQATT and CDR2 SNEGSKA (reference sequence). The J segment lost 2 bases and the V segment lost 6 bases, leaving 5 bases of the junction unmatched. The CDR3 sequence: CSAPGGGQETQYF. CDR3 nucleotides: TGCAGTGCCCCCGGGGGGGGGCAAGAGACCCAGTACTTC.

J is TRBJ1-2 and V is TRBV11-3; D is undetermined. CDR3 length equals 13 residues. Germline values: CDR1 SGHNT, CDR2 YENEEA. Trimming removed 4 bases from V and 6 bases from J, with 12 bases in between. The chain's CDR3 is CASSSQPRDGYTF. CDR3 DNA sequence: TGTGCCAGCAGCTCCCAACCGCGGGATGGCTACACCTTC.

This clonotype turned up a few times. DNA of the CDR3: TGTGCCAGCAGCACCCTACTAGCGGGAGAGGGCGAGCAGTTCTTC. Encoded protein: CASSTLLAGEGEQFF. This chain links TRBV9 with TRBJ2-1; TRBD2 aligns across 11 bases. The germline V gene has CDR1 SGDLS and CDR2 YYNGEE. The junction had 10 bases not matched to a gene; V was cut back by 4 bases and J by 10 bases. The CDR3 is 15 residues long.

The chain recombines TRBV7-9 with TRBJ2-3, with 11 bases that match TRBD2. J lost 3 bases, V lost 5 bases, and 10 bases had no gene match. The CDR3 is made up of 17 amino acids. Germline CDR1 and CDR2: SEHNR and FQNEAQ (reference sequence). The chain's CDR3 is CASSPPGLAVSTDTQYF. The CDR3 region has the DNA TGTGCCAGCAGCCCTCCGGGACTAGCGGTGTCAACAGATACGCAGTATTTT.

V gene TRBV6-5 combines with J gene TRBJ2-3, with D hard to call. The CDR3 is made up of 11 amino acids. Per the germline V gene, CDR1 is MNHEY and CDR2 is SVGAGI. Trimming took 4 bases from V and 8 from J, leaving 7 bases between them. The CDR3 here is CASSSWGTQYF. The DNA of the CDR3 is TGTGCCAGCAGTTCGTGGGGTACGCAGTATTTT.

This clonotype has only a few counts. The rearrangement links TRBV5-1 to TRBJ2-3; 9 bases agree with TRBD2. The CDR3 consists of 15 residues. With 2 bases clipped from V and 3 bases from J, the junction kept 4 bases outside the gene matches. Germline CDR1 SGHRS, CDR2 YFSETQ. CDR3 DNA: TGCGCCAGCAGCTTTGGACTAGCGCTGACAGATACGCAGTATTTT. Amino acids: CASSFGLALTDTQYF.

This clonotype was observed a few times. The rearrangement joins TRBV7-9 to TRBJ2-3; D could derive from TRBD1 or TRBD2 (5 bases each). CDR3 length: 15 amino acids. Germline CDR1 and CDR2: SEHNR and FQNEAQ (reference sequence). The V end was cut by 3 bases, the J end by 0 bases, with 10 bases between. The CDR3 region is CASSLGPSSTDTQYF. In DNA, the CDR3 is TGTGCCAGCAGCTTGGGACCTAGTAGCACAGATACGCAGTATTTT.

The chain couples TRBV20-1 to TRBJ1-2, with a tentative D call TRBD1 (5 bases). This CDR3 contains 15 residues. CDR1 and CDR2 from the germline V gene are DFQATT and SNEGSKA (reference sequence). The V end was cut by 0 bases, the J end by 8 bases, with 19 bases between. The CDR3 DNA sequence: TGCAGTGCTAGAGATCTGCTCAGGGAGCCGAACGGCTACACCTTC. This translates into CSARDLLREPNGYTF.

The chain joins TRBV11-2 to TRBJ1-5, with a weak D call TRBD1 (5 bases). The V end was cut by 1 base, the J end by 1 base, with 14 bases between. Germline assignment: CDR1 SGHAT and CDR2 FQNNGV. This CDR3 region has 17 residues. The CDR3, as DNA: TGTGCCAGCAGCTTAGGTATGGGACCGGGGAGCAATCAGCCCCAGCATTTT. Translation: CASSLGMGPGSNQPQHF.

This clonotype was seen only a few times. The rearrangement joins TRBV2 to TRBJ2-1; D is unresolved. Trimming cost V 4 bases and J 11 bases, with 12 bases left between them. Germline CDR1 reads SNHLY; CDR2 reads FYNNEI. This CDR3 region has 12 residues. CDR3 protein: CASSVRDLKQFF. CDR3 nucleotides: TGTGCCAGCAGTGTGCGAGACCTTAAGCAGTTCTTC.

Here the CDR3 DNA reads TGTGCCAGCAGGCTCCGGACACTCCAAGAGACCCAGTACTTC. Residues: CASRLRTLQETQYF. The rearrangement uses TRBV6-5 and TRBJ2-5; possible D gene TRBD1, 5 bases. Germline assignment: CDR1 MNHEY and CDR2 SVGAGI. This CDR3 has 14 amino acids. V shed 6 bases and J shed 1 base, with 12 bases lying between them.

This CDR3 reads CSARDSGVEQYF. The CDR3, as DNA: TGCAGTGCTAGAGATTCGGGCGTCGAGCAGTACTTC. This chain connects TRBV20-1 to TRBJ2-7; no clear D gene. The CDR3 sequence is 12 residues long. The germline V gene encodes CDR1 DFQATT and CDR2 SNEGSKA (reference sequence). Between the trimmed V and J ends, which lost 0 bases and 6 bases, there was a span of 9 bases.